This entry lists 9 T cell receptor beta chains sequenced from one sample in a study of control samples from healthy donors and cancer patients. Sequencing was performed with immunoSEQ multiplex PCR; in TCRdb, only in-frame clones are kept and a portion is missing. The sample has about 190,000 clones, around 93% seen once. The source material was blood. The source of these receptors is a man aged 30-40 years in good health.

The chain carries TRBV25-1 and TRBJ1-2; TRBD1 matches at 8 bases. Germline V gives CDR1 MGHDK, CDR2 SYGVNS. The CDR3 has 13 residues. The J segment lost 4 bases and the V segment lost 5 bases, leaving 3 bases of the junction unmatched. DNA for the CDR3: TGTGCCAGCAGTTCAGGGGGCGTCTATGGCTACACCTTC. This sequence encodes CASSSGGVYGYTF.

The chain has TRBV3-1 (or the pseudogene TRBV3-2) and TRBJ2-3, with D unresolved. The CDR3 sequence is 16 residues long. V gave up 6 bases and J gave up 0 bases, with 16 bases separating them. Germline-derived CDR1 and CDR2 are LGHDT and YNNKEL (reference sequence). CDR3 sequence (DNA): TGTGCCAGCAGGGGAACTACTCTAATAAGCACAGATACGCAGTATTTT. This encodes CASRGTTLISTDTQYF.

DNA for the CDR3: TGTGCCAGCAGGGACAGAGCATTTAACACTGAAGCTTTCTTT. It specifies CASRDRAFNTEAFF. The chain recombines TRBV6-5 with TRBJ1-1; the D gene is possibly TRBD1 (6 bases). From germline, CDR1 is MNHEY and CDR2 SVGAGI. V was trimmed by 6 bases and J by 2 bases, leaving 13 bases between them. The CDR3 is 14 residues long.

This clone was counted once. The chain has TRBV24-1 and TRBJ1-2; 8 bases match TRBD1. The junction had 4 bases not matched to a gene; V was cut back by 4 bases and J by 10 bases. Germline values: CDR1 KGHDR, CDR2 SFDVKD. This CDR3 is built from 12 residues. The CDR3 DNA follows: TGTGCCACCAGTGAATCGGACAGGGACTACACCTTC. It codes for CATSESDRDYTF.

This chain joins TRBV12-3 or TRBV12-4 and TRBJ1-2; D is uncertain. The length of the CDR3 is 13 residues. Trimming pared 1 base from V and 5 bases from J, leaving 8 bases between. Here the CDR3 reads CASSLGRGYGYTF. DNA of the CDR3: TGTGCCAGCAGTTTAGGACGTGGGTATGGCTACACCTTC.

This clone came up a few times. The chain employs TRBV5-1 and TRBJ2-7; the match to TRBD2 covers 12 bases. CDR3 length equals 14 residues. Germline CDR1 SGHRS, CDR2 YFSETQ. V lost 5 bases to trimming and J lost 2 bases; unmatched junction nucleotides: 2. The CDR3 sequence is CASRPSGGAYEQYF. The CDR3 region has the DNA TGCGCCAGCAGACCTAGCGGGGGGGCCTACGAGCAGTACTTC.

V usage is TRBV19 and J usage is TRBJ2-6; TRBD1 matches 7 bases. The CDR3 sequence is 17 residues long. Trimming at V came to 7 bases and at J to 0 bases, leaving 9 bases not matched to a gene. Germline loops: CDR1 LNHDA, CDR2 SQIVND (reference sequence). This CDR3 is CASTLDRVGSGANVLTF. Written as DNA, the CDR3 is TGTGCCAGTACCTTAGACAGGGTGGGCTCTGGGGCCAACGTCCTGACTTTC. The full variable domain, in which reference TRBV19 and TRBJ2-6 provide the parts outside the CDR3, is DGGITQSPKYLFRKEGQNVTLSCEQNLNHDAMYWYRQDPGQGLRLIYYSQIVNDFQKGDIAEGYSVSREKKESFPLTVTSAQKNPTAFYLCASTLDRVGSGANVLTFGAGSRLTVL.

The table lists this clone with many counts. The chain carries TRBV6-6 and TRBJ1-2; D is ambiguous. Trimming cost V 5 bases and J 1 base, with 17 bases left between them. The germline gives CDR1 MNHNY, CDR2 SVGAGI (reference sequence). The CDR3 covers 16 residues. The CDR3 sequence is CASSPLDGVSNYGYTF. The CDR3 DNA reads as TGTGCCAGCAGTCCCCTGGACGGGGTTAGTAACTATGGCTACACCTTC.

This rearrangement joins TRBV7-8 to TRBJ2-3; 12 bases are a match to TRBD2. This CDR3 is 16 amino acids long. Germline CDR1 reads SGHVS; CDR2 reads FQNEAQ. Trimming removed 4 bases from V and 1 base from J; junction bases left unmatched: 3. This chain's CDR3 is CASSSWTSGGTDTQYF. In DNA form, the CDR3 reads TGTGCCAGCAGCTCTTGGACTAGCGGGGGCACAGATACGCAGTATTTT. Full variable domain (missing parts from reference TRBV7-8 and TRBJ2-3): GAGVSQSPRYKVAKRGQDVALRCDPISGHVSLFWYQQALGQGPEFLTYFQNEAQLDKSGLPSDRFFAERPEGSVSTLKIQRTQQEDSAVYLCASSSWTSGGTDTQYFGPGTRLTVL.